Listed below are T cell receptor beta chains from one sample, sequenced in a study of radiation and T cells in renal cell carcinoma. TCRdb's table, derived via immunoSEQ multiplex PCR, lists solely in-frame clones and lacks some. The sample has 150,000 or so clones; about 88% are singletons. The sample was blood, taken from a patient whose treatment included radiotherapy and nephrectomy. The source is a woman in her 70s with renal cell carcinoma. The CDR3 runs from the conserved cysteine through the conserved F or W. The D gene is left open where the match is weak. Rows give clone size only sometimes, using once, few, many, or a class for an expanded clone.

j_call v_call d_call clone_size cdr3_aa cdr3_nt
TRBJ1-2 TRBV19 - - CASSPSLNYGYTF TGTGCCAGTAGTCCGTCACTTAACTATGGCTACACCTTC
TRBJ1-2 TRBV14 - - CASSQDAGYGYTF TGTGCCAGCAGCCAAGATGCAGGTTATGGCTACACCTTC
TRBJ1-3 TRBV9 - - CASSVVPSGNTIYF TGTGCCAGCAGCGTAGTTCCCTCTGGAAACACCATATATTTT
TRBJ2-2 TRBV11-1 - - CASRMGGGELFF TGTGCCAGCAGGATGGGGGGCGGGGAGCTGTTTTTT
TRBJ1-1 TRBV4-3 TRBD1 - CASSRDRGADLGEAFF TGCGCCAGCAGCCGCGACAGGGGGGCCGACTTGGGTGAAGCTTTCTTT
TRBJ2-5 TRBV19 - - CASSFRTELGETQYF TGTGCCAGTAGTTTCCGGACGGAGCTAGGAGAGACCCAGTACTTC
TRBJ1-1 TRBV12-2 - - CASRLKQPNTEAFF TGTGCAAGTCGCTTAAAACAGCCGAACACTGAAGCTTTCTTT
TRBJ2-7 TRBV9 - once CASSVGFLQMSSYEQYF TGTGCCAGCAGCGTAGGCTTCCTGCAGATGAGCTCCTACGAGCAGTACTTC
TRBJ2-2 TRBV9 TRBD2 once CASSRLAGGAHTGELFF TGTGCCAGCAGCCGACTAGCGGGGGGAGCACACACCGGGGAGCTGTTTTTT
TRBJ1-2 TRBV10-3 - - CAISDPSRDLGGYTF TGTGCCATCAGTGACCCCAGCCGGGACTTGGGTGGCTACACCTTC
TRBJ1-1 TRBV6-5 - - CASSYEVNTEAFF TGTGCCAGCAGTTACGAGGTGAACACTGAAGCTTTCTTT
TRBJ2-7 TRBV28 - - CASSLSIISITYEQYF TGTGCCAGCAGTTTATCTATCATCAGTATCACGTACGAGCAGTACTTC
TRBJ1-2 TRBV5-1 TRBD1 once CASSLGTLTGDGYTF TGCGCCAGCAGCTTGGGAACTCTAACAGGGGATGGCTACACCTTC
TRBJ2-3 TRBV6-5 TRBD2 - CASTQLARDTDTQYF TGTGCCAGCACCCAACTAGCGCGGGACACAGATACGCAGTATTTT
TRBJ2-4 TRBV7-2 - - CASSLPGNIQYF TGTGCCAGCAGCCTGCCGGGGAACATTCAGTACTTC
TRBJ2-3 TRBV5-4 - - CASSSGLSTDTQYF TGTGCCAGCAGCTCGGGACTTAGCACAGATACGCAGTATTTT
TRBJ1-4 TRBV18 - - CASSPPDSGRGEKLFF TGTGCCAGCTCACCACCGGATTCGGGGCGAGGAGAAAAACTGTTTTTT
TRBJ1-5 TRBV11-2 - once CASSLGSNQPQHF TGTGCCAGCAGCTTAGGCAGCAATCAGCCCCAGCATTTT